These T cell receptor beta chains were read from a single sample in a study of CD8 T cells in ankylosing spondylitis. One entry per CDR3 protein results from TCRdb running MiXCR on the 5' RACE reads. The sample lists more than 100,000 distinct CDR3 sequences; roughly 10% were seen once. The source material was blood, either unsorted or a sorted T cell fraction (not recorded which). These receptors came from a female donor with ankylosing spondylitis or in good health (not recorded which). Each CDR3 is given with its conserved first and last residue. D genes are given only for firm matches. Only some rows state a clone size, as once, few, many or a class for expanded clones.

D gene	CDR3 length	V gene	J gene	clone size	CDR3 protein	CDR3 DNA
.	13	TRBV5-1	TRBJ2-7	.	CASHSSPAGEQYF	TGCGCCAGCCACAGCTCTCCAGCCGGCGAGCAGTACTTC
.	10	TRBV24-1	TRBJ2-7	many	CATGIYEQYF	TGTGCCACCGGGATCTACGAGCAGTACTTC
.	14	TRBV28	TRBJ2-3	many	CASRPDRNTDTQYF	TGTGCCAGCAGGCCCGACAGAAACACAGATACGCAGTATTTT
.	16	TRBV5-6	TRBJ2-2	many	CASSLGAGSNTGELFF	TGTGCCAGCAGCTTGGGGGCGGGGTCCAACACCGGGGAGCTGTTTTTT
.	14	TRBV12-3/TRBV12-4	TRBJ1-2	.	CASSLTSRAYGYTF	TGTGCCAGCAGTCTCACATCCCGGGCCTATGGCTACACCTTC
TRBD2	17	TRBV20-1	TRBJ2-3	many	CSASRPSGREGTDTQYF	TGCAGTGCTAGTAGGCCTAGCGGGAGGGAGGGCACAGATACGCAGTATTTT
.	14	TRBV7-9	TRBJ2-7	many	CASSLGGRGYEQYF	TGTGCCAGCAGCTTAGGGGGGAGAGGATACGAGCAGTACTTC
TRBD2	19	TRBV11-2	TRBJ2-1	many	CASSLVGASGTIFTNEQFF	TGTGCCAGCAGCTTAGTGGGCGCTAGCGGGACTATTTTTACAAATGAGCAGTTCTTC
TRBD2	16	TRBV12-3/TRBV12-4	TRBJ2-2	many	CASTLLAGEAGGELFF	TGTGCCAGCACCCTCCTAGCGGGAGAGGCCGGCGGGGAGCTGTTTTTT
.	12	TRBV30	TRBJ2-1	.	CAWSEGFLEQFF	TGTGCCTGGAGTGAGGGGTTTCTTGAGCAGTTCTTC
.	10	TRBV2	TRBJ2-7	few	CASGQYEQYF	TGTGCCAGTGGACAGTACGAGCAGTACTTC
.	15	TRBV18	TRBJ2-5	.	CASSPLPGQKETQYF	TGTGCCAGCTCACCCCTACCTGGACAAAAAGAGACCCAGTACTTC
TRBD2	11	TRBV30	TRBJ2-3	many	CAWSGEGTQYF	TGTGCCTGGAGTGGGGAGGGTACGCAGTATTTT
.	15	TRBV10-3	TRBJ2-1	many	CAISELEGTHNEQFF	TGTGCCATCAGTGAGTTAGAGGGGACCCACAATGAGCAGTTCTTC
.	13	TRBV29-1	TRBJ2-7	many	CSVLGRTPYEQYF	TGCAGCGTTCTCGGACGGACCCCCTACGAGCAGTACTTC
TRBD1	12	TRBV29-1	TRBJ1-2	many	CSVRQGDIGYTF	TGCAGCGTTCGACAGGGTGATATTGGCTACACCTTC
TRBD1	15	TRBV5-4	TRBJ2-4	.	CASSLRDRVKNIQYF	TGTGCCAGCAGCTTGAGGGACAGGGTCAAAAACATTCAGTACTTC
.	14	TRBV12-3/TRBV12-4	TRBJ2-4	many	CASSSPRDLNIQYF	TGTGCCAGCAGTTCCCCTCGGGATTTAAACATTCAGTACTTC
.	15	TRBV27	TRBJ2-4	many	CASSWGALAKNIQYF	TGTGCCAGCAGTTGGGGAGCTCTAGCCAAAAACATTCAGTACTTC
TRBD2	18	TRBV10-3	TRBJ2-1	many	CAISEPLSGRRGSGEQFF	TGTGCCATCAGTGAGCCGCTTAGCGGGAGGAGGGGTTCGGGTGAGCAGTTCTTC
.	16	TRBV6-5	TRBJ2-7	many	CASSYSGRASSYEQYF	TGTGCCAGCAGTTACTCGGGCAGGGCGAGCTCCTACGAGCAGTACTTC
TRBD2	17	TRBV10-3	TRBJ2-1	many	CAISPLTSGGTYNEQFF	TGTGCCATCAGCCCCCTTACTAGCGGGGGGACCTACAATGAGCAGTTCTTC
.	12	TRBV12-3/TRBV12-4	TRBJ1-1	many	CASSLQLTEAFF	TGTGCCAGCAGTCTCCAGCTGACTGAAGCTTTCTTT
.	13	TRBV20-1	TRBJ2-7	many	CSAYVGEAYEQYF	TGCAGTGCCTATGTGGGAGAGGCATACGAGCAGTACTTC
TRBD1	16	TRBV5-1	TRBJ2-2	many	CASLAPGQGNTGELFF	TGCGCCAGCCTCGCTCCGGGACAGGGGAACACCGGGGAGCTGTTTTTT
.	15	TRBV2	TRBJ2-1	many	CASRTIRVQTNEQFF	TGTGCCAGCAGGACGATAAGGGTACAGACCAATGAGCAGTTCTTC
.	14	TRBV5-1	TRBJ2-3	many	CASSLITSTDTQYF	TGCGCCAGCAGCTTGATAACTAGCACAGATACGCAGTATTTT
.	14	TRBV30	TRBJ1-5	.	CAWSLASFDQPQHF	TGTGCCTGGAGTCTCGCTTCCTTCGATCAGCCCCAGCATTTT
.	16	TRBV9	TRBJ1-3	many	CASSVTDSPTGNTIYF	TGTGCCAGCAGCGTAACGGACAGTCCCACTGGAAACACCATATATTTT
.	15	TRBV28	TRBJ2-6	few	CASSLGATGANVLTF	TGTGCCAGCAGTTTGGGGGCTACTGGGGCCAACGTCCTGACTTTC
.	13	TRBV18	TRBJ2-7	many	CASSAGSNYEQYF	TGTGCCAGCTCAGCTGGGAGTAACTACGAGCAGTACTTC
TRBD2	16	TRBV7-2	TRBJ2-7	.	CASSSNPGLAAYEQYF	TGTGCCAGCAGCTCGAACCCGGGACTAGCGGCTTACGAGCAGTACTTC